This T cell receptor (beta chain) appears in the sequencing data of a study of T-cell memory formation after mild COVID-19. The wider study: Largely, the TCR clusters proved donor specific. Study conclusions and caveats: The second-wave clones peaking on day 37 were not confirmed as SARS-CoV-2-specific. Cross-reactive memory seemingly joined, as some responding clones were found in pre-infection memory.

This CDR3 spans 12 amino acids. Trimming pared 0 bases from V and 13 bases from J, leaving 7 bases between. After 5'RACE with constant-segment primers, TCR alpha and TCR beta cDNA libraries carrying sample barcodes and UMIs were obtained. Via MiXCR, TCRdb re-called the 5' RACE reads, giving one row per CDR3 protein. The table records some 100,000 distinct CDR3 sequences, over 8.5% of them present only once. The sample holds a few counts of this clonotype. As yet, its antigen is unknown. The sequenced sample was PBMCs or a T cell subset sorted from them (not recorded which). V gene TRBV12-3 or TRBV12-4 combines with J gene TRBJ1-6; D is undetermined. The sequence derives from a man between 18 and 29 years old who had mild COVID-19 (a few samples of this study predate the infection). Cell type and time point are not known. The CDR3 nucleotides are TGTGCCAGCAGTTTAGCGGGGAAGCCCCTCCACTTT. Translation: CASSLAGKPLHF.